This note documents a single TCR beta chain sequence. This clonotype was observed a few times. Its antigen has not been determined. Base qualities are not provided; no much larger clone lies one nucleotide away. These data are taken from a study of T cell repertoires in cytomegalovirus infection (dated by TCRdb to about 2019). Looking at the study overall: The peptide stimulations were aimed at well-studied HLA-B-restricted epitopes as well as recently identified HLA-C-restricted CMV epitopes, whose presentation resists viral immunomodulation. The HLA type of each donor mattered for the analysis, because public TCR beta signatures pointed to carriage of CMV infection along with the matching HLA type.

General study outcomes and caveats: The ex vivo response was dominated by HLA-C-restricted CMV-specific TCR beta clonotypes, which also provided the single most frequent clonotype in two of eight donors. Carriers of CMV infection plus the relevant HLA type were discriminated by the cumulative frequency of public TCR beta family members in the study cohort and in an independent roughly 320-donor cohort.

The CDR3, from cysteine to phenylalanine, totals 16 residues. CDR3 DNA is the only sequence kept; it has 48 bases, read in frame from the first base. Per the germline V gene, ENHRY is the CDR1 and SYGVKD is the CDR2. V lost 6 bases and J lost 1 base, and the count of bases not matched to a germline gene is 10. The intended sense of this specimen's treatment or condition label: in vitro stimulation with specific CMV peptide epitopes to enrich CMV-specific T cells. Sequencing used an Illumina HiSeq 1500. In-frame beta chains were kept once TCRdb had trimmed the public reads at Q25 with fastp and called clones with MiXCR. CDR3 protein sequences are deduplicated, and each keeps its most common genes and DNA. Within this sample are 100,000 to 150,000 distinct CDR3 sequences, with over 25% of them counted one time only. Under 65% of the sample belongs to the ten largest clones.

The rearranged segments are TRBV10-3 and TRBJ2-7; the central 9 bases match TRBD1. This receptor was identified in a human donor in good health (CMV status not recorded). Some clones in this sample may be carry-over from other donors' samples. The sequences come from CD8+ T cells from cultured PBMCs, collected from culture after CMV antigen stimulation. The CDR3 reads CAIRPGQGKGSYEQYF. The DNA sequence reads TGTGCCATCAGGCCGGGACAGGGAAAGGGATCCTACGAGCAGTACTTC.